The source of this T cell receptor (beta chain) is a study of blood T cell repertoires in COVID-19 (dated by TCRdb to about 2020). Some background on the complete study: Samples from collaborators originated in the United States, Italy and Spain and spanned both the acute and convalescent phases of COVID-19. The prospective study material was composed of cDNA or gDNA derived from T cells, B-cell-depleted T cells, or PBMCs. Subjects who had been exposed to COVID-19, were actively infected with it, or had recovered from it provided the deeply sampled blood TCRbeta repertoires that made up the dataset. The repertoires were released in a freely available public database intended as a resource for research on the immune response to SARS-CoV-2. The samples were drawn from the first 160 participants of the ongoing ImmuneRACE study and from 950 to 1,500 subjects provided by 6 global collaborators. Nearly every sample came with metadata listing a de-identified subject ID, COVID-19 status, age in years and sex. Where HLA class I and class II types were available, the types were taken from metadata supplied by the sample provider, not from assay-based typing.

TCRbeta CDR3 regions were amplified from genomic DNA using the immunoSEQ Assay, a bias-controlled multiplex PCR. The paper's data handling went like this. The number of nucleated cells in each sample was estimated by amplification of reference gene primers within the assay. To quantify the absolute abundance of each unique TCRbeta CDR3 rearrangement, sequence reads were collapsed and filtered. For each sample, productive Simpson clonality was calculated by taking the square root of Simpson's diversity index across productive rearrangements. TCRdb limited this immuneACCESS table to in-frame rearrangements with V and J called. A share of clones is missing; checked studies link under half to unresolved V genes, and the rest is unexplained. D and trimming were read from the DNA, whereas the V and J calls and clone size are those reported in that table. This sample has approximately 99,000 clones in its table, and roughly 70% of those were observed once. Of the sample, roughly 2% is held by the ten largest clones.

Whole blood was collected in K2EDTA tubes by collaborating institutions according to the institutions' own protocols. Collaborator samples were shipped for TCRbeta analysis as frozen whole blood, isolated PBMCs, or DNA extracted from either sample type. Comment on this clone: Which antigen it targets is not known. Base qualities are not provided; no much larger clone lies one nucleotide away.

What the work shows at the level of the full study, not this receptor alone: The amount of clinical and demographic metadata varied by source and participant and was provided uncurated.

The sample was peripheral blood. The receptor was isolated from a woman between 40 and 55 years old with acute or convalescent COVID-19.

The CDR3 reads CASSKVNRDRGARYEQYF. The DNA sequence is given as TGTGCCAGCAGCAAAGTTAACCGGGACAGGGGGGCACGGTACGAGCAGTACTTC. The chain joins TRBV21-1 to TRBJ2-7; the D call in the table, TRBD1, was not verified against the DNA. TRBV21-1 is noted as a pseudogene. Spanning cysteine to phenylalanine, the CDR3 consists of 18 amino acids. The kept DNA is CDR3 alone, 54 bases in frame from the first base.